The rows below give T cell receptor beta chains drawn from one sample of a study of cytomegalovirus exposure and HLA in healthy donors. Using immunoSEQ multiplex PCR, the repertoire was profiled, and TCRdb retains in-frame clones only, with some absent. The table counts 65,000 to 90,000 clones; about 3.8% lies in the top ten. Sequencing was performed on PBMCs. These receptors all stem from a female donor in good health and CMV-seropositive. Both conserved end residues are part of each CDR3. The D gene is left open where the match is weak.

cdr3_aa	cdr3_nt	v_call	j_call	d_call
CASRQTGGLTEAFF	TGTGCCAGCAGACAAACGGGAGGACTCACTGAAGCTTTCTTT	TRBV27	TRBJ1-1	NA
CSVKNRQGSPLHF	TGCAGCGTCAAAAACCGACAGGGTTCACCCCTCCACTTT	TRBV29-1	TRBJ1-6	TRBD1
CASGQQGYEQYF	TGTGCCAGCGGACAACAGGGGTACGAGCAGTACTTC	TRBV6-6	TRBJ2-7	TRBD1
CASSDRNRAVTHDEQFF	TGTGCCAGCAGTGATCGAAACAGGGCGGTCACACACGATGAGCAGTTCTTC	TRBV25-1	TRBJ2-1	NA
CASSNGADTQYF	TGTGCCAGCTCAAACGGAGCAGATACGCAGTATTTT	TRBV18	TRBJ2-3	NA
CASSPTPNQPQHF	TGTGCCAGCAGCCCGACACCGAATCAGCCCCAGCATTTT	TRBV7-2	TRBJ1-5	NA
CASSYGTGANQPQHF	TGTGCCAGCTCTTACGGGACAGGGGCAAATCAGCCCCAGCATTTT	TRBV18	TRBJ1-5	TRBD1
CSIEAQGPDEQFF	TGCAGCATTGAGGCGCAGGGGCCGGATGAGCAGTTCTTC	TRBV29-1	TRBJ2-1	NA
CAWSAGGAGPNQPQHF	TGTGCCTGGAGTGCCGGGGGAGCAGGCCCAAATCAGCCCCAGCATTTT	TRBV30	TRBJ1-5	NA
CASSHTSRLAGGITDTQYF	TGTGCCAGCAGCCATACATCACGACTAGCGGGGGGTATCACAGATACGCAGTATTTT	TRBV11-3	TRBJ2-3	TRBD2
CASSSDVLTGGRQTQYF	TGTGCCAGCAGCTCCGACGTACTGACAGGGGGCAGACAGACCCAGTACTTC	TRBV7-2	TRBJ2-5	TRBD1
CASSLEGANTEAFF	TGTGCCAGCAGTTTAGAGGGGGCCAACACTGAAGCTTTCTTT	TRBV27	TRBJ1-1	TRBD1
CASSDGLGVYNEQFF	TGTGCCAGCAGTGATGGGCTAGGGGTTTACAATGAGCAGTTCTTC	TRBV25-1	TRBJ2-1	NA
CASSESPRTQETQYF	TGCGCCAGCAGTGAGTCTCCCAGAACCCAAGAGACCCAGTACTTC	TRBV10-2	TRBJ2-5	NA
CASSYYETYTGELFF	TGTGCCAGCAGTTACTACGAAACTTACACCGGGGAGCTGTTTTTT	TRBV6-5	TRBJ2-2	NA
CASSQNRGWDTEAFF	TGTGCCAGCAGCCAGAACAGGGGTTGGGACACTGAAGCTTTCTTT	TRBV7-9	TRBJ1-1	TRBD1
CASSSGTAYATNEKLFF	TGTGCCAGCTCATCGGGGACAGCCTACGCAACTAATGAAAAACTGTTTTTT	TRBV18	TRBJ1-4	TRBD1
CASSPRSGDNQPQHF	TGTGCCAGCTCACCTCGATCAGGGGACAATCAGCCCCAGCATTTT	TRBV18	TRBJ1-5	NA
CASTGFGANVLTF	TGCGCCAGCACCGGTTTTGGGGCCAACGTCCTGACTTTC	TRBV4-1	TRBJ2-6	NA
CASSDGLATDTQYF	TGTGCCAGCAGTGACGGACTAGCCACAGATACGCAGTATTTT	TRBV6-1	TRBJ2-3	TRBD2
CASSVISREKHEQYF	TGTGCCAGCAGCGTAATATCTCGGGAGAAACACGAGCAGTACTTC	TRBV9	TRBJ2-7	NA
CASSSGQGNTGELFF	TGTGCCAGCTCATCGGGACAGGGTAACACCGGGGAGCTGTTTTTT	TRBV18	TRBJ2-2	TRBD1
CASSLEAGGPREQYF	TGTGCCAGCAGCTTGGAAGCGGGAGGGCCGAGGGAGCAGTACTTC	TRBV7-9	TRBJ2-7	TRBD2
CASIAGGPADTQYF	TGTGCCAGCATAGCGGGAGGGCCGGCAGATACGCAGTATTTT	TRBV6-1	TRBJ2-3	TRBD2
CASSLASPQNEQFF	TGCGCCAGCAGCTTGGCAAGCCCGCAAAATGAGCAGTTCTTC	TRBV5-1	TRBJ2-1	NA
CATGPAGGGNEQYF	TGTGCCACCGGCCCGGCAGGGGGCGGGAACGAGCAGTACTTC	TRBV2	TRBJ2-7	TRBD1
CASSKAGVNTDTQYF	TGTGCCAGCAGCAAAGCGGGAGTTAACACAGATACGCAGTATTTT	TRBV28	TRBJ2-3	TRBD2